The 16 T cell receptor beta chains below come from one sample, sequenced in a study of cytomegalovirus exposure and HLA in healthy donors. Sequenced by immunoSEQ multiplex PCR; TCRdb stores in-frame clones only, minus some. The sample has some 61,000 clones; around 97% are singletons. Sequenced input: PBMCs. These receptors originate from a woman aged 18-30 years in good health and CMV-seropositive.

The rearrangement links TRBV27 to TRBJ2-1; TRBD2 agrees at 12 bases. V lost 3 bases and J lost 4; bases outside the gene matches: 4. The CDR3 length is 16 residues. Looked up from germline, CDR1 is MNHEY and CDR2 is SMNVEV (reference sequence). CDR3 bases: TGTGCCAGCAGTTTCCAGACTAGCGGGGGTTACAATGAGCAGTTCTTC. The encoded protein is CASSFQTSGGYNEQFF.

This CDR3 reads CASSEALRTNQPQHF. CDR3 DNA: TGTGCCAGCAGTGAAGCGCTCAGGACTAATCAGCCCCAGCATTTT. V gene TRBV2 combines with J gene TRBJ1-5; no clear D. There are 15 residues in the CDR3. With 0 bases removed from V and 4 bases from J, the gap between germline ends came to 10 bases. The germline V gene encodes CDR1 SNHLY and CDR2 FYNNEI.

The chain carries TRBV28 and TRBJ1-2; TRBD1 matches at 7 bases. V lost 3 bases to trimming and J lost 4 bases; unmatched junction nucleotides: 2. The germline gives CDR1 MDHEN, CDR2 SYDVKM. CDR3 size: 13 residues. This CDR3 is CASSFGQVYGYTF. The DNA for the CDR3 is TGTGCCAGCAGTTTCGGACAGGTCTATGGCTACACCTTC.

The chain links TRBV29-1 to TRBJ2-1; TRBD1 matches 10 bases. This CDR3 contains 16 residues. CDR1 and CDR2 (germline): SQVTM, ANQGSEA. Trimming cost V 3 bases and J 8 bases; bases outside gene matches: 13. The CDR3 loop is CSVDALPGQGNDEQFF. CDR3 DNA sequence: TGCAGCGTTGATGCGCTCCCGGGACAGGGGAACGATGAGCAGTTCTTC.

The chain links TRBV2 to TRBJ2-5; no definite D call. The CDR3 consists of 16 residues. Germline-derived CDR1 and CDR2 are SNHLY and FYNNEI. V was pared by 7 bases and J by 0 bases, with 18 bases between. The CDR3 DNA reads TGTGCCAGCACACCTTCGAGAGGAAAGTACCAAGAGACCCAGTACTTC. Translating it yields CASTPSRGKYQETQYF. The complete variable domain, with remaining parts taken from reference TRBV2 and TRBJ2-5, reads EPEVTQTPSHQVTQMGQEVILRCVPISNHLYFYWYRQILGQKVEFLVSFYNNEISEKSEIFDDQFSVERPDGSNFTLKIRSTKLEDSAMYFCASTPSRGKYQETQYFGPGTRLLVL.

The chain carries TRBV6-1 and TRBJ2-5; TRBD1 agrees at 7 bases. The germline V gene encodes CDR1 MNHNS and CDR2 SASEGT. Trimming took 6 bases from V and 1 from J; bases not matched to a gene: 8. This CDR3 has 15 amino acids. The CDR3 spells CASSDRRDSQETQYF. For the CDR3, the DNA is TGTGCCAGCAGCGACCGCAGGGACAGCCAAGAGACCCAGTACTTC.

The gene calls are TRBV11-2 and TRBJ2-3; unclear D gene. The CDR3 runs to 11 residues. V was shortened by 5 bases and J by 6 bases, with 6 bases between the two germline ends. Germline CDR1 is SGHAT and CDR2 is FQNNGV. The CDR3 loop is CASSLGDTQYF. Written as DNA, the CDR3 is TGTGCCAGCAGCCTCGGGGATACGCAGTATTTT. Full variable domain (missing parts from reference TRBV11-2 and TRBJ2-3): EAGVAQSPRYKIIEKRQSVAFWCNPISGHATLYWYQQILGQGPKLLIQFQNNGVVDDSQLPKDRFSAERLKGVDSTLKIQPAKLEDSAVYLCASSLGDTQYFGPGTRLTVL.

The CDR3 region has the DNA TGTGCCATCAGTGAGAGAAGGGACAGGGGGCCCAACTATGGCTACACCTTC. Its protein product is CAISERRDRGPNYGYTF. The chain employs TRBV10-3 and TRBJ1-2, with 12 bases aligning to TRBD1. Germline V gene lookup returns CDR1 ENHRY and CDR2 SYGVKD. The CDR3 is made up of 17 amino acids. The junction had 6 bases not matched to a gene; V was cut back by 2 bases and J by 2 bases.

The gene calls are TRBV7-9 and TRBJ2-5; a possible D gene is TRBD2 (6 bases). This CDR3 contains 15 residues. Germline CDR1 reads SEHNR; CDR2 reads FQNEAQ (reference sequence). With 5 bases removed from V and 1 base from J, the gap between germline ends came to 14 bases. Written as DNA, the CDR3 is TGTGCCAGCAGCCCGATAGGCGGGACCCAAGAGACCCAGTACTTC. Its protein product is CASSPIGGTQETQYF.

This chain uses TRBV27 with TRBJ2-1; 8 nucleotides agree with TRBD2. Germline V gives CDR1 MNHEY, CDR2 SMNVEV (reference sequence). The CDR3 length is 15 residues. V gave up 2 bases and J gave up 8 bases; unmatched junction bases: 8. The CDR3 loop reads CASSLSGSGVYEQFF. CDR3 coding DNA: TGTGCCAGCAGTTTAAGCGGGAGTGGTGTGTATGAGCAGTTCTTC.

The chain has TRBV5-1 and TRBJ2-7, with 9 nucleotides matching TRBD2. The CDR3 covers 13 residues. Unmatched junction bases numbered 8, after V lost 7 bases and J lost 6 bases. Germline CDR1 reads SGHRS; CDR2 reads YFSETQ. Written as DNA, the CDR3 is TGCGCCAGCGGGTCGGGACTAGCAAGCGAGCAGTACTTC. Protein: CASGSGLASEQYF.

The chain recombines TRBV11-3 with TRBJ2-2, with TRBD1 matching over 7 bases. The CDR3 length is 15 residues. Germline CDR1 reads SGHNT; CDR2 reads YENEEA. V lost 2 bases and J lost 0; bases outside the gene matches: 0. The CDR3 DNA sequence: TGTGCCAGCAGCTTACAGGGGGCGAACACCGGGGAGCTGTTTTTT. Encoded protein: CASSLQGANTGELFF.

The count of this clone is one. This chain joins TRBV5-1 and TRBJ1-1; tentatively, D is TRBD1 (5 bases). Germline loops: CDR1 SGHRS, CDR2 YFSETQ. Trimming removed 1 base at V and 1 base at J, with 8 bases between. This CDR3 is built from 14 residues. The CDR3 sequence: CASSLLGENTEAFF. For the CDR3, the DNA is TGCGCCAGCAGCTTGTTAGGGGAGAACACTGAAGCTTTCTTT.

The chain joins TRBV6-6 to TRBJ2-1, with TRBD2 matching 8 bases. The CDR3 is 14 amino acids. The V gene end was trimmed by 8 bases and the J gene end by 8 bases; junction bases not matched to a gene: 11. CDR1 MNHNY and CDR2 SVGAGI come from the germline V gene (reference sequence). The CDR3 nucleotides read TGTGCCAGCCGAAACCGGGAGGGCCAAGATGAGCAGTTCTTC. Translating gives CASRNREGQDEQFF.

This chain links TRBV5-8 with TRBJ2-7, with 7 nucleotides matching TRBD1. Looked up from germline, CDR1 is SGHTS and CDR2 is YDEGEE. Losses at the gene ends were 0 bases for V and 2 bases for J; bases not matched to a gene: 2. This CDR3 contains 14 residues. Here the CDR3 DNA reads TGTGCCAGCAGCTTGGGGACAGGTCCCTACGAGCAGTACTTC. It translates to CASSLGTGPYEQYF.

The rearrangement uses TRBV6-5 and TRBJ1-2; 9 nucleotides agree with TRBD1. This CDR3 is built from 14 residues. J lost 0 bases, V lost 6 bases, and 2 bases had no gene match. Germline-derived CDR1 and CDR2 are MNHEY and SVGAGI. CDR3 residues: CASRRDRANYGYTF. The CDR3 region has the DNA TGTGCCAGCAGACGGGACAGGGCTAACTATGGCTACACCTTC.